Presented here are 12 T cell receptor beta chains from one specimen sequenced in a study of blood T cell repertoires in COVID-19. Sequenced by immunoSEQ multiplex PCR; TCRdb stores in-frame clones only, minus some. The table has around 280,000 clones, more than 75% seen once. The sample taken for sequencing was peripheral blood. Receptors originate from a woman in her 30s who had recovered from COVID-19.

The rearrangement uses TRBV5-1 and TRBJ1-1; possibly TRBD1 for D (6 bases). Trimming stripped 4 bases from V and 1 base from J, with 14 bases between. This CDR3 has 15 residues. CDR1 is SGHRS, CDR2 YFSETQ, per germline. Here the CDR3 reads CASSPTGYQNTEAFF. CDR3 nucleotides: TGCGCCAGCAGCCCCACAGGGTACCAGAACACTGAAGCTTTCTTT.

The J gene is TRBJ2-4, the V gene TRBV4-1; no clear D gene. The length of the CDR3 is 14 residues. Trimming pared 7 bases from V and 2 bases from J, leaving 12 bases between. Germline values: CDR1 MGHRA, CDR2 YSYEKL. The CDR3 DNA is TGCGCCAGCACCGTAGAGGTGACCAAAAACATTCAGTACTTC. Translation gives CASTVEVTKNIQYF.

The V call is TRBV15, the J call TRBJ2-1; 7 bases are a match to TRBD1. V was pared by 5 bases and J by 5 bases, with 18 bases of the junction left unmatched. Germline V gene data show CDR1 as LNHNV and CDR2 as YYDKDF (reference sequence). The CDR3 is 18 residues long. The CDR3 bases are TGTGCCACCAGCCGAAATAGACCCCACAGGGGATGGGACAATGAGCAGTTCTTC. Its translation is CATSRNRPHRGWDNEQFF.

V is TRBV7-9 and J is TRBJ1-2; TRBD1 aligns across 7 bases. Trimming at V came to 2 bases and at J to 6 bases, leaving 6 bases not matched to a gene. The germline CDR1 and CDR2 sequences are SEHNR and FQNEAQ (reference sequence). CDR3 length: 14 amino acids. The CDR3, as DNA: TGTGCCAGCAGCTTACTTCGCACAGGGGATGGCTACACCTTC. It yields the protein CASSLLRTGDGYTF.

CDR3 in DNA: TGTGCCAGCACGCAGAACTATGGCTACACCTTC. Its protein is CASTQNYGYTF. The rearrangement uses TRBV2 and TRBJ1-2, with no clear D. V was shortened by 7 bases and J by 2 bases, with 5 bases between the two germline ends. Germline V gives CDR1 SNHLY, CDR2 FYNNEI. The CDR3 has 11 amino acids.

V gene TRBV5-1 combines with J gene TRBJ2-7; the match to TRBD2 covers 15 bases. The CDR3 totals 16 residues. V dropped 2 bases and J dropped 6; count of bases not matched to a gene: 6. Germline values: CDR1 SGHRS, CDR2 YFSETQ. CDR3 region: CASSLGTSGRPLEQYF. Written as DNA, the CDR3 is TGCGCCAGCAGCTTAGGGACTAGCGGGAGGCCCCTCGAGCAGTACTTC.

This clone was counted once. The chain is built from TRBV4-1 and TRBJ1-1; unclear D gene. Trimming cost V 0 bases and J 8 bases, with 10 bases left between them. Germline values: CDR1 MGHRA, CDR2 YSYEKL. This CDR3 region has 13 residues. CDR3 bases: TGCGCCAGCAGCCAAGATGGAGGTCCCGAAGCTTTCTTT. Protein: CASSQDGGPEAFF.

The chain couples TRBV30 to TRBJ2-7; no definite D call. There are 11 residues in the CDR3. The V and J ends lost 2 bases and 4 bases respectively, with 6 bases between them. Germline V gene data show CDR1 as GTSNPN and CDR2 as SVGIG (reference sequence). The CDR3 sequence: CAWSTVYEQYF. The CDR3 nucleotides are TGTGCCTGGAGTACTGTTTACGAGCAGTACTTC.

The J gene is TRBJ2-2, the V gene TRBV6-5; D not certain. V lost 4 bases and J lost 4, with 10 bases in between. This CDR3 comprises 14 residues. Germline CDR1 and CDR2: MNHEY and SVGAGI. The CDR3 region has the DNA TGTGCCAGCAGTTTAGATCTAACCACCGGGGAGCTGTTTTTT. Amino acids: CASSLDLTTGELFF.

CDR3 amino acids: CASSLEDRGDQPQHF. In DNA, the CDR3 is TGTGCCAGCAGCTTGGAAGACAGGGGAGATCAGCCCCAGCATTTT. The chain recombines TRBV5-8 with TRBJ1-5; 8 bases fit TRBD1. V shed 0 bases, J shed 5 bases, and the junction held 4 bases outside the gene matches. Germline loops: CDR1 SGHTS, CDR2 YDEGEE. The CDR3 length is 15 residues.

The chain's CDR3 is CASSGDRDTQYF. The CDR3 DNA follows: TGTGCCAGCTCAGGGGACAGAGATACGCAGTATTTT. This sequence joins TRBV18 and TRBJ2-3; 7 positions agree with TRBD1. Germline lookup yields CDR1 KGHSH and CDR2 LQKENI. After removal of 5 bases from V and 5 bases from J, the junction contained 1 base not matched to a gene. The CDR3 length is 12 residues.

This chain connects TRBV7-6 to TRBJ1-2; 8 positions agree with TRBD1. This CDR3 is built from 18 residues. Per germline, CDR1 SGHVS and CDR2 FNYEAQ. The junction had 13 bases not matched to a gene; V was cut back by 1 base and J by 3 bases. The CDR3 sequence is CASSLGSWEGQVDYGYTF. The CDR3 bases are TGTGCCAGCAGCTTAGGATCCTGGGAGGGACAGGTCGACTATGGCTACACCTTC.